Only one count was recorded for the clone carrying this TCR beta chain. Its antigen is unknown. The sample originates from a study of CD8 T cells in ankylosing spondylitis. Findings and limits, study-wide: A TCR beta motif made of several highly homologous variants seemed typical of ankylosing spondylitis blood.

The ends were cut back, 0 bases at V and 1 base at J, with 9 bases in the middle. The CDR3 length is 15 residues. Germline assignment: CDR1 MGHRA and CDR2 YSYEKL. One entry per CDR3 protein, called by TCRdb with MiXCR from the 5' RACE reads. The data hold under 950,000 distinct CDR3 sequences, with roughly 19% observed a single time. Specimen: blood, either unsorted or a sorted T cell fraction (not recorded which). The source of this sequence is a male donor with ankylosing spondylitis. The rearrangement joins TRBV4-1 to TRBJ1-1; D is perhaps TRBD1 (5 bases). The CDR3 sequence: CASSQDRTGNTEAFF. The CDR3, as DNA: TGCGCCAGCAGCCAAGATCGCACAGGGAACACTGAAGCTTTCTTT.